This TCR beta chain was recorded in a study of blood T cell repertoires in COVID-19. Germline V gives CDR1 KGHSH, CDR2 LQKENI. The CDR3 runs 18 residues. With V trimmed by 0 bases and J by 2 bases, 7 bases remained unmatched. Libraries were prepared by immunoSEQ multiplex PCR; TCRdb keeps only in-frame clonotypes and omits some of them. The sample contains some 100,000 clones, 88% of which appear only once. The rearrangement uses TRBV18 and TRBJ2-6, with 7 bases lining up with TRBD2. This clonotype was obtained from a woman aged 80 or over with active COVID-19. The specimen was peripheral blood. The CDR3 nucleotides read TGTGCCAGCTCACCACCGGCCGTTGGGAGGGCTGGGGCCAACGTCCTGACTTTC. Translated: CASSPPAVGRAGANVLTF.